The present entry profiles one T cell receptor (beta chain) with its context. This entry belongs to a study of blood T cell repertoires in COVID-19. Study in general: Sources were T cells, B-cell-depleted T cells, or PBMCs; the material itself was cDNA or gDNA.

Original analysis: Estimation of nucleated cell counts was performed using reference gene primer amplification. Here immunoSEQ multiplex PCR was the method, and the copy in TCRdb shows in-frame clones only, minus some. The D gene and trimming were derived from the DNA, and the V and J assignments and clone size from that table. The sample lists roughly 200,000 clones; around 84% were seen once. The germline CDR1 and CDR2 sequences are MNHEY and SVGAGI. CDR3 length: 15 amino acids. V gave up 7 bases and J gave up 2 bases; unmatched junction bases: 9. The clonotype was recovered from a human donor in a cohort sampled during active COVID-19. The rearrangement links TRBV6-5 to TRBJ2-7, with 9 bases matching TRBD1. The sequenced material came from peripheral blood. The DNA of the CDR3 is TGTGCCAGCACCCAGGACAGGGGCCTTCCCTACGAGCAGTACTTC. Its protein product is CASTQDRGLPYEQYF.